The sequence of this TCR beta chain was determined in a study of T cells in Graves' hyperthyroidism and ophthalmopathy. General observations from the study: Ophthalmopathy, as predicted by the model, came a median about six months after the prediction.

This clonotype showed up many times. Its antigen remains unknown. The CDR3 runs 15 residues. From germline, CDR1 is SGDLS and CDR2 YYNGEE. V was shortened by 0 bases and J by 0 bases, with 7 bases between the two germline ends. TCR beta CDR3 sequences were amplified from RNA transcripts. In the first-round RT-PCR of the TCR CDR3, the HTBI primer set was used. TCRdb itself ran the multiplex PCR reads through MiXCR, one entry per CDR3 protein. The sample consists of roughly 700,000 distinct CDR3 sequences, 12% to 15% of them appearing once. The specimen was blood. The chain employs TRBV9 and TRBJ1-3; D gene unclear. The source is a woman younger than 35 with Graves' hyperthyroidism. DNA of the CDR3: TGTGCCAGCAGCGTAGGAGCAAGCTCTGGAAACACCATATATTTT. This encodes CASSVGASSGNTIYF.